The 15 T cell receptor beta chains below were found in one sample sequenced in a study of T-cell reconstitution after alpha-beta-depleted transplantation in children. The TCRbeta library was prepared with unique molecular identifiers. TCRdb reprocessed the PCR reads via MiXCR and lists one record per CDR3 protein. Seen here are about 200,000 distinct CDR3 sequences, approximately 15% observed once, and the top ten hold about 41%. The sequencing used PBMCs, mostly from graft donor cells, collected 360 days after TCRalphabeta/CD19-depleted stem cell transplant. These TCRs come from a male patient under 10 years old who had a stem cell transplant for acute lymphoblastic leukemia, so the T cells may come from the graft donor.

The CDR3 spells CASSLNSGGNTEAFF. DNA for the CDR3: TGTGCCAGCAGCTTAAACTCAGGGGGGAACACTGAAGCTTTCTTT. J is TRBJ1-1 and V is TRBV7-6; TRBD1 matches at 7 bases. Trimming took 2 bases from V and 1 from J; bases not matched to a gene: 4. CDR1 and CDR2 from the germline V gene are SGHVS and FNYEAQ. CDR3 length: 15 amino acids.

The rearrangement links TRBV7-2 to TRBJ2-7; D possibly uses TRBD1 or TRBD2 (5 bases each). CDR1 is SGHTA, CDR2 FQGNSA, per germline. The CDR3 loop spans 15 amino acids. Trimming took 2 bases from V and 1 from J, leaving 12 bases between them. CDR3 in amino acids: CASSLYRGVSYEQYF. The CDR3 DNA reads TGTGCCAGCAGCTTATATAGGGGAGTTTCCTACGAGCAGTACTTC. Looking up the rest from reference TRBV7-2 and TRBJ2-7 gives the full variable domain: GAGVSQSPSNKVTEKGKDVELRCDPISGHTALYWYRQSLGQGLEFLIYFQGNSAPDKSGLPSDRFSAERTGGSVSTLTIQRTQQEDSAVYLCASSLYRGVSYEQYFGPGTRLTVT.

The chain has TRBV20-1 and TRBJ2-3; 8 positions agree with TRBD2. From germline, CDR1 is DFQATT and CDR2 SNEGSKA (reference sequence). CDR3 length equals 14 residues. V shed 5 bases, J shed 6 bases, and the junction held 10 bases outside the gene matches. The CDR3 DNA reads TGCAGTGCTGACACTAGCGGTCCATTTGATACGCAGTATTTT. It yields the protein CSADTSGPFDTQYF.

In this sample, this clonotype turned up a few times. The chain has TRBV5-6 and TRBJ2-2; D may correspond to TRBD1 or TRBD2 (5 bases each). The germline V gene encodes CDR1 SGHDT and CDR2 YYEEEE. CDR3 length: 15 residues. Trimming removed 3 bases at V and 2 bases at J, with 11 bases between. The CDR3 reads CASSSRGPNTGELFF. CDR3 coding DNA: TGTGCCAGCAGCTCGAGGGGACCAAACACCGGGGAGCTGTTTTTT.

The gene calls are TRBV20-1 and TRBJ2-1; D gene uncertain. Germline V CDR1 and CDR2: DFQATT, SNEGSKA (reference sequence). The CDR3 runs 13 residues. Between the trimmed V and J ends, which lost 3 bases and 6 bases, there was a span of 12 bases. CDR3 in DNA: TGCAGTGCTAGCTTAGACGCAGCCAATGAGCAGTTCTTC. Residues: CSASLDAANEQFF.

A few counts support this clonotype. The V gene is TRBV5-5, the J gene TRBJ1-2, with D uncertain. Germline V gene data show CDR1 as SGHKS and CDR2 as YYEKEE (reference sequence). The CDR3 loop spans 15 amino acids. Between the trimmed V and J ends, which lost 4 bases and 5 bases, there was a span of 18 bases. This chain's CDR3 is CASSPRALVHYGYTF. CDR3 DNA sequence: TGTGCCAGCAGCCCCCGGGCCCTAGTGCATTATGGCTACACCTTC.

Only a few counts were recorded for this clonotype. The chain couples TRBV6-2 or TRBV6-3 to TRBJ2-3; no definite D call. Trimming cost V 6 bases and J 1 base, with 17 bases left between them. This CDR3 comprises 16 residues. CDR1 and CDR2 (germline): MNHEY, SVGEGT. The CDR3 coding sequence is TGTGCCAGCAGCCTCCGGGTGGGTTTAGGCACAGATACGCAGTATTTT. Its translation: CASSLRVGLGTDTQYF.

The sample holds a few counts of this clonotype. The rearrangement uses TRBV15 and TRBJ2-4; 8 bases line up with TRBD2. The CDR3 has 20 amino acids. V shed 1 base and J 0 bases; nucleotides not matched to a gene: 14. Germline lookup yields CDR1 LNHNV and CDR2 YYDKDF (reference sequence). The CDR3 DNA follows: TGTGCCACCAGCAGAGGGGTCTTGAGCGGGGGACCTCTAGCCAAAAACATTCAGTACTTC. Translation: CATSRGVLSGGPLAKNIQYF.

The chain employs TRBV7-9 and TRBJ2-5; no definite D call. The CDR3 sequence is 12 residues long. The V gene's germline CDR1 is SEHNR and CDR2 FQNEAQ (reference sequence). The CDR3 coding sequence is TGTGCGACGACCGACGGAAAAGAGACCCAGTACTTC. Translated: CATTDGKETQYF.

This clonotype was seen only a few times. The V gene is TRBV29-1, the J gene TRBJ2-5, with D possibly called TRBD1 or TRBD2 (5 bases each). In germline, CDR1 is SQVTM, CDR2 ANQGSEA. V lost 6 bases, J lost 4 bases, and 15 bases lay in between. This CDR3 is built from 13 residues. Here the CDR3 reads CSVDGTGGETQYF. In DNA form, the CDR3 reads TGCAGCGTCGACGGGACGGGCGGAGAGACCCAGTACTTC.

This clonotype was counted only a few times. This CDR3 reads CAARQDFGEKLFF. CDR3 bases: TGTGCCGCTCGACAGGATTTTGGTGAAAAACTGTTTTTT. The chain couples TRBV10-3 to TRBJ1-4; tentative D call: TRBD1 (6 bases). The germline gives CDR1 ENHRY, CDR2 SYGVKD. V shed 11 bases and J shed 7 bases, with 17 bases lying between them. The CDR3 contains 13 residues.

This chain uses TRBV20-1 with TRBJ1-1; 7 bases match TRBD1. This CDR3 is 14 amino acids long. Germline V gene data show CDR1 as DFQATT and CDR2 as SNEGSKA (reference sequence). The V gene end was trimmed by 6 bases and the J gene end by 4 bases; junction bases not matched to a gene: 11. The DNA of the CDR3 is TGCAGTGCCACGGAGGGAGGGGGCGGCACTGAAGCTTTCTTT. It is translated as CSATEGGGGTEAFF.

This clonotype was counted between two and nine times. The chain has TRBV10-3 and TRBJ2-5; 10 nucleotides line up with TRBD2. This CDR3 comprises 16 residues. The V gene end was trimmed by 8 bases and the J gene end by 1 base; junction bases not matched to a gene: 10. The germline CDR1 and CDR2 sequences are ENHRY and SYGVKD. The CDR3 region has the DNA TGTGCCATCGGGGGGTCTAGCGGGGGCCTCCAAGAGACCCAGTACTTC. Translated: CAIGGSSGGLQETQYF.

There are a few counts of this clonotype. The chain carries TRBV30 and TRBJ2-3, with D hard to call. This CDR3 spans 12 amino acids. V lost 5 bases and J 5 bases, leaving 11 bases between the germline ends. Germline CDR1 is GTSNPN and CDR2 is SVGIG (reference sequence). The CDR3 DNA follows: TGTGCCTGGTCAGTTGTAGGAGATACGCAGTATTTT. Translation: CAWSVVGDTQYF.

This clonotype was picked up one time. This sequence joins TRBV20-1 and TRBJ2-6; D call uncertain. The CDR3 runs to 14 residues. The V gene lost 3 bases and the J gene lost 0 bases, with 6 bases spanning the gap. Germline V lookup: CDR1 DFQATT, CDR2 SNEGSKA (reference sequence). CDR3 in DNA: TGCAGTGCTAGGTCGGTCTCTGGGGCCAACGTCCTGACTTTC. Protein: CSARSVSGANVLTF.